Described below is a single TCR beta chain sequence and its context. Original methodology: From reference gene primer amplification, estimates of nucleated cell counts were derived. Measured with immunoSEQ multiplex PCR; TCRdb has only the in-frame clones, and not every one. That table furnishes V, J and clone size, whereas the DNA furnished D and trimming. The sample contains some 200,000 clones, around four fifths of which appear only once. Germline CDR1 SEHNR, CDR2 FQNEAQ (reference sequence). The CDR3 totals 13 residues. V lost 5 bases to trimming and J lost 5 bases, with 13 bases between them. This record comes from a study of blood T cell repertoires in COVID-19. Study-level information: The United States, Italy and Spain supplied acute and convalescent COVID-19 samples. PBMCs, B-cell-depleted T cells, or T cells were the source of the cDNA or gDNA that made up the material.

The source is a woman aged 40 to 49 with acute or convalescent COVID-19. Sequences were obtained from peripheral blood. This sequence joins TRBV7-9 and TRBJ2-7, with D possibly matching TRBD1 (6 bases). CDR3 DNA: TGTGCCAGCAGCCTAACAGGGATCCACGAGCAGTACTTC. Translation gives CASSLTGIHEQYF.